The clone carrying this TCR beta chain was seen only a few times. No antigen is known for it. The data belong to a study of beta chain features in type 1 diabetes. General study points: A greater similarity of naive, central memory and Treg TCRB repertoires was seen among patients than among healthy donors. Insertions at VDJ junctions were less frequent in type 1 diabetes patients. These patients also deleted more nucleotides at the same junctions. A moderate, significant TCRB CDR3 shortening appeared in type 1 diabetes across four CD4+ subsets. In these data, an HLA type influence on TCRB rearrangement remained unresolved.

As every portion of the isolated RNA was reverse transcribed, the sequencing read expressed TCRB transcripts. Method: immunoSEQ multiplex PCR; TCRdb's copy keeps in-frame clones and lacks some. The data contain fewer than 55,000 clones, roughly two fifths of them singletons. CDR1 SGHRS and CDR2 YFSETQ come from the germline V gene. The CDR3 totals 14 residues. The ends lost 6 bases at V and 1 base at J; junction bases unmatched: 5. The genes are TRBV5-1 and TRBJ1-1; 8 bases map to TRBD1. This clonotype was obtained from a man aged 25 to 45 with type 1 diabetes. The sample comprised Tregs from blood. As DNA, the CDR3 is TGCGCCAGCATCCCAGGGGGCGAGAACACTGAAGCTTTCTTT. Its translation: CASIPGGENTEAFF.